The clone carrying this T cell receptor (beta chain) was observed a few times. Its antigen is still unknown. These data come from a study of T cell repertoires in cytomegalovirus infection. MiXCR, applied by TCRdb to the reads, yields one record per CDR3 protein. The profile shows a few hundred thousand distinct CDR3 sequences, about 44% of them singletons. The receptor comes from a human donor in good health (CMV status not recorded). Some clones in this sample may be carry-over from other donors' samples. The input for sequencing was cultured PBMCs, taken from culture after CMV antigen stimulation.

The CDR3 loop reads CASIDLVSYNEQFF. The CDR3 nucleotides are TGTGCCAGCATCGACCTTGTATCCTACAATGAGCAGTTCTTC. The V gene is TRBV6-1, the J gene TRBJ2-1, with D uncertain. The CDR3 runs to 14 residues. The germline CDR1 and CDR2 sequences are MNHNS and SASEGT. The ends were cut back, 7 bases at V and 1 base at J, with 11 bases in the middle.